A selection of T cell receptor beta chains follows, all from one sample in a study of PD-L1 blockade in urothelial cancer. The data were produced by immunoSEQ multiplex PCR, yet TCRdb's version contains in-frame clones alone and is incomplete. The repertoire holds about 43,000 clones, with around 84% as singletons. The sample here was PBMCs, taken around atezolizumab (anti-PD-L1) treatment. These receptors were collected from a man in his sixties with urothelial cancer. The CDR3 runs from the conserved cysteine through the conserved F or W. D genes are given only for firm matches. Clone size is shown for a subset of rows, as once, few, many or a class of expanded clone.

V gene	D gene	J gene	clone size	CDR3 protein	CDR3 DNA
TRBV30	TRBD2	TRBJ2-2	.	CAWILGVAGVPDSNTGELFF	TGTGCCTGGATCTTAGGGGTAGCGGGGGTCCCGGACTCAAACACCGGGGAGCTGTTTTTT
TRBV21-1	.	TRBJ2-5	.	CASSWSAQETQYF	TGTGCCAGCAGCTGGAGCGCCCAAGAGACCCAGTACTTC
TRBV18	.	TRBJ2-3	.	CASSPPGTDTQYF	TGTGCCAGCTCACCGCCCGGGACAGATACGCAGTATTTT
TRBV9	.	TRBJ2-1	.	CASSVGQFFNEQFF	TGTGCCAGCAGCGTAGGACAATTTTTCAATGAGCAGTTCTTC
TRBV5-6	TRBD2	TRBJ2-7	once	CASSLGGGGPREQYF	TGTGCCAGCAGCTTGGGGGGGGGAGGGCCAAGGGAGCAGTACTTC
TRBV18	.	TRBJ1-1	.	CASSLQGRGTEAFF	TGTGCCAGCTCACTTCAGGGCAGGGGCACTGAAGCTTTCTTT
TRBV28	TRBD2	TRBJ2-7	.	CASSLGGGILPYEQYF	TGTGCCAGCAGTTTAGGGGGGGGGATTTTACCCTACGAGCAGTACTTC
TRBV15	TRBD1	TRBJ2-3	.	CATSRDKGQGTDTQYF	TGTGCCACCAGCAGAGATAAGGGACAGGGGACAGATACGCAGTATTTT
TRBV9	.	TRBJ2-3	.	CASSVELYTDTQYF	TGTGCCAGCAGCGTAGAGCTTTACACAGATACGCAGTATTTT
TRBV27	.	TRBJ1-5	.	CASSGQFNQPQHF	TGTGCCAGCAGCGGACAGTTCAATCAGCCCCAGCATTTT
TRBV2	TRBD1	TRBJ2-2	once	CASSVDWTGSGAGELFF	TGTGCCAGCAGTGTGGACTGGACAGGGTCTGGGGCCGGGGAGCTGTTTTTT
TRBV2	TRBD2	TRBJ2-1	.	CASSERTSGGNEQFF	TGTGCCAGCAGTGAAAGGACTAGCGGGGGGAATGAGCAGTTCTTC
TRBV30	.	TRBJ2-2	.	CAWTLGGAHGELFF	TGTGCCTGGACCCTCGGGGGAGCCCATGGGGAGCTGTTTTTT
TRBV10-1	TRBD2	TRBJ2-1	.	CASSELHLAGSNEQFF	TGCGCCAGCAGTGAATTGCATCTAGCGGGAAGCAATGAGCAGTTCTTC
TRBV5-1	TRBD1	TRBJ2-3	.	CASSPRTGTDTQYF	TGCGCCAGCAGCCCCAGGACAGGGACGGATACGCAGTATTTT
TRBV10-2	TRBD1	TRBJ2-7	.	CASSDTGQGAYEQYF	TGCGCCAGCAGTGATACGGGACAGGGGGCCTACGAGCAGTACTTC
TRBV5-1	.	TRBJ1-3	.	CASSLRQEDTIYF	TGCGCCAGCAGCCTAAGACAGGAGGACACCATATATTTT
TRBV28	TRBD1	TRBJ2-2	.	CASSPGQKNTGELFF	TGTGCCAGCAGTCCGGGACAGAAGAACACCGGGGAGCTGTTTTTT
TRBV4-1	TRBD1	TRBJ1-1	.	CASSQALGTVEAFF	TGCGCCAGCAGCCAAGCCCTCGGGACAGTAGAAGCTTTCTTT
TRBV6-5	.	TRBJ2-3	.	CASRWGPADTQYF	TGTGCCAGCCGGTGGGGGCCGGCAGATACGCAGTATTTT
TRBV10-3	TRBD1	TRBJ1-5	.	CAISEKGQGFQPQHF	TGTGCCATCAGTGAGAAAGGACAGGGATTTCAGCCCCAGCATTTT
TRBV19	TRBD1	TRBJ1-2	.	CASIPQGALGYGYTF	TGTGCCAGTATCCCGCAGGGGGCGCTGGGCTATGGCTACACCTTC
TRBV28	TRBD1	TRBJ2-2	.	CASRTGTGKAGELFF	TGTGCCAGCAGAACCGGGACAGGGAAGGCCGGGGAGCTGTTTTTT
TRBV6-6	.	TRBJ2-1	few	CASSQRVMQFF	TGTGCCAGCAGCCAACGGGTCATGCAGTTCTTC
TRBV5-4	TRBD2	TRBJ2-5	.	CASSMGLQETQYF	TGTGCCAGCAGCATGGGACTACAAGAGACCCAGTACTTC
TRBV28	TRBD1	TRBJ1-4	.	CAITGTATHEEKLFF	TGTGCCATCACCGGGACAGCCACCCATGAGGAAAAACTGTTTTTT
TRBV14	.	TRBJ1-5	.	CASSQVEGGRGNQPQHF	TGTGCCAGCAGCCAAGTAGAAGGGGGAAGGGGCAATCAGCCCCAGCATTTT
TRBV6-5	.	TRBJ2-3	.	CASSRGSPTTDTQYF	TGTGCCAGCAGTCGAGGGTCCCCTACCACAGATACGCAGTATTTT
TRBV5-8	TRBD1	TRBJ2-1	.	CASSLVQGAISYNEQFF	TGTGCCAGCAGCTTGGTGCAGGGGGCCATCTCCTACAATGAGCAGTTCTTC
TRBV16	.	TRBJ1-1	.	CASSPRAEAFF	TGTGCCAGCAGCCCCAGGGCTGAAGCTTTCTTT
TRBV5-1	TRBD1	TRBJ2-3	.	CASSPDAGTGTDTQYF	TGCGCCAGCAGCCCGGACGCCGGGACAGGTACGGATACGCAGTATTTT
TRBV4-2	TRBD1	TRBJ1-3	.	CASSQDRGAGNTIYF	TGTGCCAGCAGCCAAGACAGGGGGGCTGGAAACACCATATATTTT
TRBV4-1	.	TRBJ1-5	few	CASSQDGGRQPQHF	TGCGCCAGCAGCCAAGACGGGGGGAGGCAGCCCCAGCATTTT
TRBV6-1	.	TRBJ1-6	.	CASSEGEPPLHF	TGTGCCAGCAGTGAAGGGGAGCCACCCCTCCACTTT
TRBV7-7	.	TRBJ2-1	.	CASSLGTGAGSSYNEQFF	TGTGCTAGCAGCTTAGGTACAGGGGCCGGGAGCTCCTACAATGAGCAGTTCTTC
TRBV28	TRBD1	TRBJ1-2	once	CASSSNRDRWKESYGYTF	TGTGCCAGCAGCTCAAACCGGGACAGGTGGAAAGAAAGCTATGGCTACACCTTC
TRBV19	.	TRBJ1-2	.	CASSIWAGANSGYTF	TGTGCCAGTAGTATCTGGGCAGGGGCCAACTCTGGCTACACCTTC
TRBV4-2	.	TRBJ1-2	.	CASSQDPTESYGYTF	TGTGCCAGCAGCCAAGATCCCACAGAAAGCTATGGCTACACCTTC
TRBV19	.	TRBJ2-2	.	CASSRTANTGELFF	TGTGCCAGTAGTAGGACAGCGAACACCGGGGAGCTGTTTTTT
TRBV6-5	.	TRBJ2-7	.	CASSYVTRVHEQYF	TGTGCCAGCAGTTACGTTACCAGGGTCCACGAGCAGTACTTC
TRBV18	.	TRBJ1-4	.	CASSRDIEEKLFF	TGTGCCAGCAGCCGGGACATAGAGGAAAAACTGTTTTTT
TRBV9	TRBD2	TRBJ2-3	.	CASSVGTSGSTDTQYF	TGTGCCAGCAGCGTGGGGACTAGCGGGAGCACAGATACGCAGTATTTT
TRBV28	.	TRBJ1-5	.	CASSPAGAVDQPQHF	TGTGCCAGCAGTCCCGCAGGGGCAGTTGATCAGCCCCAGCATTTT
TRBV28	TRBD2	TRBJ2-5	.	CASSHGLAGKETQYF	TGTGCCAGCAGTCATGGACTAGCGGGAAAAGAGACCCAGTACTTC
TRBV29-1	TRBD1	TRBJ1-1	.	CSVELGTGDTEAFF	TGCAGCGTTGAACTAGGGACAGGGGACACTGAAGCTTTCTTT
TRBV7-2	.	TRBJ2-3	.	CASSTFLRTDTQYF	TGTGCCAGCAGCACCTTCCTACGCACAGATACGCAGTATTTT
TRBV7-2	.	TRBJ1-3	.	CASSLGTAGNTIYF	TGTGCCAGCAGCTTAGGGACAGCAGGAAACACCATATATTTT
TRBV25-1	.	TRBJ1-1	.	CASYVSGAEAFF	TGTGCCAGCTACGTATCCGGGGCTGAAGCTTTCTTT
TRBV6-5	TRBD1	TRBJ1-2	.	CASSYRGGDGYTF	TGTGCCAGCAGTTACAGAGGGGGCGATGGCTACACCTTC
TRBV5-8	TRBD2	TRBJ2-5	.	CASSATSGRALTRETQYF	TGTGCCAGCAGCGCCACTAGCGGGAGGGCCCTCACGCGAGAGACCCAGTACTTC
TRBV18	.	TRBJ1-1	.	CASSPRGQPTEAFF	TGTGCCAGCTCACCACGAGGGCAGCCCACTGAAGCTTTCTTT
TRBV18	TRBD2	TRBJ2-7	.	CASSPQTSGTSGTYEQYF	TGTGCCAGCTCACCACAGACCTCCGGGACTAGCGGGACTTACGAGCAGTACTTC
TRBV4-2	.	TRBJ1-1	.	CASSPLTGSLNTEAFF	TGTGCCAGCAGCCCCCTCACAGGGTCTTTGAACACTGAAGCTTTCTTT
TRBV19	.	TRBJ2-7	.	CASSINSQESYEQYF	TGTGCCAGTAGTATCAACAGTCAGGAATCCTACGAGCAGTACTTC
TRBV19	TRBD1	TRBJ1-3	once	CASSARTGGDRSGNTIYF	TGTGCCAGTAGTGCCCGGACAGGGGGGGACCGCTCTGGAAACACCATATATTTT
TRBV4-3	TRBD1	TRBJ1-2	.	CASSPGQGGYGYTF	TGCGCCAGCAGCCCAGGACAGGGTGGCTATGGCTACACCTTC